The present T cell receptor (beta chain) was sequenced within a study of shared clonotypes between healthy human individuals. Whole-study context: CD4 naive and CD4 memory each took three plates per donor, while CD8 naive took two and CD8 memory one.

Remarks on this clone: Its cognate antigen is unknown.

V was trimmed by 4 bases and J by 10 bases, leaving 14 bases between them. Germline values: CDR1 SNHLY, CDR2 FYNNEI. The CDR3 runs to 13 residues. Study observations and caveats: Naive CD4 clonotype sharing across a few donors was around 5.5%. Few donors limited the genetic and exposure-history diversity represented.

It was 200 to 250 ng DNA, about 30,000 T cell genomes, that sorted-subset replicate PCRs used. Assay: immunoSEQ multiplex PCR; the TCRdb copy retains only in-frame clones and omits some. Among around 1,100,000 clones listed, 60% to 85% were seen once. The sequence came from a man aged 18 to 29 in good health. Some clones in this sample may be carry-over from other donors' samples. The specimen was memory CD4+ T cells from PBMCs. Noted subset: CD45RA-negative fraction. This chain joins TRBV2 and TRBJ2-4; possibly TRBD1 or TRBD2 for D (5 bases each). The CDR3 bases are TGTGCCAGCAGTGGCGAGGGACGGGATATTCAGTACTTC. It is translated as CASSGEGRDIQYF.